A selection of T cell receptor beta chains follows, all from one sample in a study of T cells after yellow fever vaccination. TCRdb reanalysed the 5' RACE reads using MiXCR and keeps one entry per CDR3 protein. The sample consists of around 330,000 distinct CDR3 sequences, around 3.9% of them appearing once. This specimen consisted of PBMCs, obtained on the day of the yellow fever booster vaccination. These receptors originate from a man aged 18 to 30 who received the YFV17D yellow fever vaccine. CDR3s include the opening cysteine and the closing phenylalanine or tryptophan. Fields, in order: clone size, D gene, J gene, V gene, CDR3 DNA, CDR3 protein. A D gene is named only where the DNA matches it firmly. The size of a clone is reported for some rows only, either as once, few or many, or as a class for expanded clones.

. TRBD2 TRBJ2-5 TRBV25-1 TGTGCCAGCAGTATGGGACTAGCGGGGGGCGGGGAGACCCAGTACTTC CASSMGLAGGGETQYF
many . TRBJ1-1 TRBV4-1 TGCGCCAGCAGCCTTCAGGTTACAGGCGACGGCACTGAAGCTTTCTTT CASSLQVTGDGTEAFF
many . TRBJ1-1 TRBV5-1 TGCGCCAGCAGCTTGTCGGGCAGACGGTGGGAAATGAACACTGAAGCTTTCTTT CASSLSGRRWEMNTEAFF
. . TRBJ1-1 TRBV19 TGTGCCAGTATGGAAATGGGGGCCACTGAAGCTTTCTTT CASMEMGATEAFF
many TRBD1 TRBJ2-3 TRBV5-1 TGCGCCAGCAGCACGACAGGGGGGTGGACAGATACGCAGTATTTT CASSTTGGWTDTQYF
few . TRBJ2-5 TRBV28 TGTGCCAGCAGTCCCCCCCGGGGGTATCAAGAGACCCAGTACTTC CASSPPRGYQETQYF
many TRBD2 TRBJ2-3 TRBV5-1 TGCGCCAGCAGCTTGGGGCAAGCGGGGGTCGGGACAGATACGCAGTATTTT CASSLGQAGVGTDTQYF
. . TRBJ1-3 TRBV3-1 TGTGCCAGCAGCCAAGACTCCGGGGAGGGCACCATATATTTT CASSQDSGEGTIYF
. TRBD1 TRBJ1-1 TRBV11-2 TGTGCCAGCAGTTTAGACAGGGTCTACACTGAAGCTTTT CASSLDRVYTEAF
many TRBD1 TRBJ2-3 TRBV7-9 TGTGCCAGCGGAGGGAAAACAGGGGGCGTGGATACGCAGTATTTT CASGGKTGGVDTQYF
many TRBD2 TRBJ2-1 TRBV7-9 TGTGCCAGCAGCTTATCGCTAGCGGGGTCCTACAATGAGCAGTTCTTC CASSLSLAGSYNEQFF
many . TRBJ2-6 TRBV5-1 TGCGCCAGCCGGACTGAACCTGGGGCCAACGTCCTGACTTTC CASRTEPGANVLTF
many . TRBJ2-4 TRBV21-1 TGTGCCAGCAGCAACCGTTGCTTTGCCAAAAACATTCAGTACTTC CASSNRCFAKNIQYF
many . TRBJ1-1 TRBV30 TGTGCCTGGACTCTTAGCGGGGGAATGAACACTGAAGCTTTCTTT CAWTLSGGMNTEAFF
few . TRBJ2-6 TRBV28 TGTGCCAGCAGGAGATTGTCTGGGGCCAACGTCCTGACTTTC CASRRLSGANVLTF
. . TRBJ2-5 TRBV20-1 TGCAGTGCTAGAGCGTCACTAGTCCAAGAGACCCAGTACTTC CSARASLVQETQYF
many . TRBJ1-1 TRBV11-3 TGTGCCAGCAGCTTGTCAGGGAGATCTGAAGCTTTCTTT CASSLSGRSEAFF
. TRBD1 TRBJ2-6 TRBV10-3 TGTGCCATCAGTGCGACAGGGGTTTCACAGGGGGCCAACGTCCTGACTTTC CAISATGVSQGANVLTF
many . TRBJ1-2 TRBV4-1 TGCGCCAGCAGCCAAGATCAACGCGGGGGAAGGGGGTATGGCTACACCTTC CASSQDQRGGRGYGYTF
. . TRBJ2-6 TRBV4-2 TGTGCCAGCAGCCAAGACAGGCCGAGGTCTGGGGCCAACGTCCTGACTTTC CASSQDRPRSGANVLTF
few TRBD1 TRBJ1-5 TRBV12-3/TRBV12-4 TGTGCCAGCAGTTTGGGGACAGGGGGTAGCAATCAGCCCCAGCATTTT CASSLGTGGSNQPQHF
many . TRBJ1-2 TRBV18 TGTGCCAGCTCCATAGCCGCGAGGGGAGACTATGGCTACACCTTC CASSIAARGDYGYTF
. . TRBJ1-2 TRBV7-9 TGTGCCAGCAGCGAATACGCGACAGCCCTGGGTGGCTACACCTTC CASSEYATALGGYTF
many . TRBJ1-1 TRBV2 TGTGCCTGCTACAGGACAGCCACTGAAGCTTTCTTT CACYRTATEAFF
many . TRBJ2-1 TRBV10-1 TGCGCCAGCAGTGAGTCCGGAAGGGTTGTCGATGAGCAGTTCTTC CASSESGRVVDEQFF
many . TRBJ1-5 TRBV4-2 TGTGCCAGCAGCCAAGAACCAGGGGATAGCAATCAGCCCCAGCATTTT CASSQEPGDSNQPQHF
many TRBD1 TRBJ2-7 TRBV20-1 TGCAGTGCTAGACCTACGGGACAGGGGCTGTACGAGCAGTACTTC CSARPTGQGLYEQYF
. TRBD2 TRBJ2-5 TRBV20-1 TGCAGTGCTCTTACTAGCGGGGGGGTTGAGACCCAGTACTTC CSALTSGGVETQYF
many . TRBJ2-7 TRBV20-1 TGCAGTGCTAGACCCGGACTGTTGAGCTCCTACGAGCAGTACTTC CSARPGLLSSYEQYF
many . TRBJ1-5 TRBV6-5 TGTGCCAGCAGAGATCAGGGAGGGACCCAGCATTTT CASRDQGGTQHF
many TRBD1 TRBJ1-1 TRBV5-1 TGCGCCAGCGGACAGGTGGGGAACACTGAAGCTTTCTTT CASGQVGNTEAFF
few TRBD2 TRBJ2-3 TRBV7-3 TGTGCCAGCAGCTTAACGGAGCGGGGGGGACCAGATACGCAGTATTTT CASSLTERGGPDTQYF
. . TRBJ1-6 TRBV12-3/TRBV12-4 TGTGCCAGCAGTTTCGGCGGGCGCGGTTCACCCCTCCACTTT CASSFGGRGSPLHF
few . TRBJ2-6 TRBV11-1 TGTGCCAGCACCCATTTTTACGATTCCTCTGGGGCCAACGTCCTGACTTTC CASTHFYDSSGANVLTF
. . TRBJ1-1 TRBV4-3 TGCGCCAGCAGCCAAGAGACAGAGAACACTGAAGCTTTCTTT CASSQETENTEAFF
many . TRBJ1-1 TRBV20-1 TGCAGTGCTAGAGGCCGCACAGGGAACACTGAAGCTTTCTTT CSARGRTGNTEAFF
few . TRBJ2-1 TRBV29-1 TGCAGCGTTGCTTGGGGGCGTGAGCAGTTCTTC CSVAWGREQFF
few . TRBJ1-1 TRBV4-3 TGCGCCAGCAGCCAAGCCCAGAAGGGTGAAGCCTTCTTT CASSQAQKGEAFF
few . TRBJ2-1 TRBV6-2/TRBV6-3 TGTGCCAGCACCTCTACAGGGCCCTTTGACAATGAGCAGTTCTTC CASTSTGPFDNEQFF
. . TRBJ1-1 TRBV24-1 TGTGCCACCACCCTTGGGGCTGGGACTGAAGCTTTCTTT CATTLGAGTEAFF